The present T cell receptor beta chain was sequenced within a study of blood T cell repertoires in COVID-19 (dated by TCRdb to 2019 to 2021). With regard to the full study: The collaborator samples originated in the United States, Italy and Spain and spanned the acute and convalescent phases of COVID-19. The prospective study material was composed of cDNA or gDNA derived from T cells, B-cell-depleted T cells, or PBMCs. Subjects who had been exposed to COVID-19, were actively infected with it, or had recovered from it provided the deeply sampled blood TCRbeta repertoires that made up the dataset. Sample metadata almost always included a de-identified subject ID, COVID-19 status, age in years and sex. The samples were drawn from two sources: the first 160 participants of the ongoing ImmuneRACE study, and 1,000 to 1,500 subjects contributed by 6 global collaborators. Where available, HLA class I and class II types were obtained from metadata supplied by the sample provider rather than from assay-based typing. A freely available public database, intended as a resource for researchers studying the immune response to SARS-CoV-2, is where the repertoires were released.

Germline trimming: 0 bases from V, 0 bases from J; junction bases outside gene matches: 1. The CDR3 measures 15 amino acids from cysteine to phenylalanine. Only the CDR3 DNA stays, 45 bases, in frame from base 1. The germline V gene (reference sequence) gives CDR1 as SGHNT and CDR2 as YYREEE. Overall results and qualifications from the work: How much clinical and demographic metadata was included differed by source and by participant, and the metadata was provided uncurated.

The collaborating institutions used their own protocols to collect whole blood in K2EDTA tubes. For TCRbeta analysis, collaborator samples were shipped as frozen whole blood, as isolated PBMCs, or as DNA extracted from either sample type. TCRbeta CDR3 regions were amplified from genomic DNA by means of the immunoSEQ Assay, a bias-controlled multiplex PCR. The authors' pipeline ran thus. The number of nucleated cells in each sample was estimated from the amplification of reference gene primers within the assay. Sequence reads were collapsed and filtered to measure the absolute abundance of every unique TCRbeta CDR3 rearrangement. For each sample, productive Simpson clonality was calculated by taking the square root of Simpson's diversity index across productive rearrangements. The table was pulled from immuneACCESS by TCRdb, which kept in-frame rearrangements only. Such tables lose some clones; where checked, under half of the loss comes from unresolved V genes, and the rest has no known cause. For V, J and clone size, that table is used; D and trimming come from the DNA. The sample table contains 28,000 or so clones; only one count was recorded for more than 70% of them. The top ten hold under 35% of the sample.

This clone is a singleton in its sample. Its antigen is still unknown. Base qualities are not at hand, and no much larger clone is one base apart. The same CDR3 can be traced to other DNA sequences in this sample. The V and J segments used are TRBV5-4 and TRBJ2-7, and 9 junctional nucleotides match TRBD2. The material sequenced was peripheral blood. This clonotype originated in a human donor in a cohort sampled during active COVID-19. The DNA reads as follows: TGTGCCAGCAGCTTGGAACTAGCGGGCTCCTACGAGCAGTACTTC. Translated, it reads CASSLELAGSYEQYF. Extended through the reference TRBV5-4 and TRBJ2-7 proteins, this CDR3 yields the full variable domain: ETGVTQSPTHLIKTRGQQVTLRCSSQSGHNTVSWYQQALGQGPQFIFQYYREEENGRGNFPPRFSGLQFPNYSSELNVNALELDDSALYLCASSLELAGSYEQYFGPGTRLTVT.